These 8 T cell receptor beta chains were sequenced from one sample in a study of blood T cell repertoires in COVID-19. The table came from immunoSEQ multiplex PCR; TCRdb's copy has only in-frame clones and leaves some out. The sample carries over 150,000 clones, roughly 85% recorded once. Sequences were obtained from PBMCs or T cells enriched from blood (not recorded which). The source of these receptors is a woman in her 70s in a cohort exposed to, infected with or recovered from COVID-19 (not recorded which).

The V gene is TRBV7-3, the J gene TRBJ2-5; perhaps TRBD1 as D (6 bases). The CDR3 is 16 residues long. CDR1 is SGHTA, CDR2 FQGTGA, per germline. V dropped 4 bases and J dropped 0 bases, with 15 bases sitting between them. CDR3: CASSSRQVEYQETQYF. The CDR3 DNA is TGTGCCAGCAGCTCGCGACAGGTCGAGTACCAAGAGACCCAGTACTTC.

The chain joins TRBV5-1 to TRBJ1-2, with no clear D. V lost 0 bases and J 8 bases, leaving 11 bases between the germline ends. This CDR3 is built from 13 residues. Germline V gene lookup returns CDR1 SGHRS and CDR2 YFSETQ. CDR3 bases: TGCGCCAGCAGCTTGGCTCTGGGGAGGGGCTACACCTTC. This encodes CASSLALGRGYTF.

A note on this clone: Other DNA sequences in the same sample also yield this CDR3. The CDR3 DNA sequence: TGTGCCAGCAGCTTACAGGGGAATCAGCCCCAGCATTTT. Protein: CASSLQGNQPQHF. This chain connects TRBV7-2 to TRBJ1-5; TRBD1 is a possible D gene (6 bases). V lost 2 bases and J 4 bases, leaving 6 bases between the germline ends. The CDR3 loop spans 13 amino acids. The germline V gene encodes CDR1 SGHTA and CDR2 FQGNSA.

This clone was seen a handful of times. The chain has TRBV13 and TRBJ1-1; D might be TRBD1 (5 bases). CDR3 length: 13 amino acids. Between the trimmed V and J ends, which lost 5 bases and 1 base, there was a span of 8 bases. Germline assignment: CDR1 PRHDT and CDR2 FYEKMQ (reference sequence). The CDR3 protein is CASSPGGNTEAFF. The CDR3, as DNA: TGTGCCAGCAGCCCGGGGGGGAACACTGAAGCTTTCTTT.

The chain carries TRBV18 and TRBJ2-2, with TRBD1 identical over 7 bases. The germline CDR1 and CDR2 sequences are KGHSH and LQKENI. The CDR3 extends over 15 amino acids. The V gene end was trimmed by 3 bases and the J gene end by 3 bases; junction bases not matched to a gene: 4. The CDR3 sequence is CASSPNRGDTGELFF. CDR3 sequence (DNA): TGTGCCAGCTCACCCAACAGGGGTGACACCGGGGAGCTGTTTTTT.

V is TRBV5-1 and J is TRBJ2-2, with 9 nucleotides matching TRBD1. CDR3 length: 14 residues. Germline assignment: CDR1 SGHRS and CDR2 YFSETQ. Germline trimming cut 2 bases from V and 6 bases from J; bases unmatched to any gene: 2. CDR3 in DNA: TGCGCCAGCAGCTTCACAGGGGGCTCCGGGGAGCTGTTTTTT. As protein: CASSFTGGSGELFF.

This clone was picked up a small number of times. V and J are TRBV7-2 and TRBJ2-3; D not certain. V lost 7 bases, J lost 3 bases, and 8 bases lay in between. The CDR3 consists of 12 residues. Germline V gene lookup returns CDR1 SGHTA and CDR2 FQGNSA. The CDR3 loop reads CASNFGTDTQYF. CDR3 DNA sequence: TGTGCCAGCAACTTCGGGACAGATACGCAGTATTTT.

The V gene is TRBV2, the J gene TRBJ1-3; 7 nucleotides line up with TRBD1. CDR3 length: 13 amino acids. V was clipped by 6 bases and J by 7 bases; unmatched bases: 6. CDR1 and CDR2 (germline): SNHLY, FYNNEI. The CDR3 protein is CASRRDSDNTIYF. The CDR3 DNA follows: TGTGCCAGCAGAAGGGACAGCGATAACACCATATATTTT.